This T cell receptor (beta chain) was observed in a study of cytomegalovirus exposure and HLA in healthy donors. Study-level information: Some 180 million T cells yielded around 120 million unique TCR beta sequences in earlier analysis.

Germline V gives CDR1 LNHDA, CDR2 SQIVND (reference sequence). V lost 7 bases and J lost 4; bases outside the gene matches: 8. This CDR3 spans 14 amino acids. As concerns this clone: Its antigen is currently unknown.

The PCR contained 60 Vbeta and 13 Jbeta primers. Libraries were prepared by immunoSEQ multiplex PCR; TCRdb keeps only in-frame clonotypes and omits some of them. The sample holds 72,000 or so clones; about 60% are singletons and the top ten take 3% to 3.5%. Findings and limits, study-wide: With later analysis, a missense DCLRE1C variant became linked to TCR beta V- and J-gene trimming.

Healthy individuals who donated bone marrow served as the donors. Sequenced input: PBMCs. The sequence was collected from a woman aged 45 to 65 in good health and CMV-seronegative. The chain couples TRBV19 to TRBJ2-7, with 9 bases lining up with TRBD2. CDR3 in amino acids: CASTPAGGTYEQYF. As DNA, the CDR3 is TGTGCCAGTACCCCAGCGGGAGGTACGTACGAGCAGTACTTC. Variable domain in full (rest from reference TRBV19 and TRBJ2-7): DGGITQSPKYLFRKEGQNVTLSCEQNLNHDAMYWYRQDPGQGLRLIYYSQIVNDFQKGDIAEGYSVSREKKESFPLTVTSAQKNPTAFYLCASTPAGGTYEQYFGPGTRLTVT.